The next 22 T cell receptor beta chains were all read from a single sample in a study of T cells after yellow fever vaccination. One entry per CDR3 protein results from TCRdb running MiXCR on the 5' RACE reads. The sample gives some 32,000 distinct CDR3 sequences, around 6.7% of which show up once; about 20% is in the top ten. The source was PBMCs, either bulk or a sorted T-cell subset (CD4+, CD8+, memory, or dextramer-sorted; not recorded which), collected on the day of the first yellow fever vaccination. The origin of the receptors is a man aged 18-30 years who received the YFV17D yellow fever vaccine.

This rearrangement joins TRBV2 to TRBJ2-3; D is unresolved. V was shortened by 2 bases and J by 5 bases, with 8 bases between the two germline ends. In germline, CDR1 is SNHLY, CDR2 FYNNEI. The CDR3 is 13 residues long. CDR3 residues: CASSEPHQDTQYF. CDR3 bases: TGTGCCAGCAGTGAACCCCACCAAGATACGCAGTATTTT.

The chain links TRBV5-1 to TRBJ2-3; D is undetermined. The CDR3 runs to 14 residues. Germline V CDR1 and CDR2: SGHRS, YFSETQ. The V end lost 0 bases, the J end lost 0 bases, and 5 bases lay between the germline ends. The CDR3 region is CASSLGDSTDTQYF. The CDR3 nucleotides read TGCGCCAGCAGCTTGGGAGACAGCACAGATACGCAGTATTTT.

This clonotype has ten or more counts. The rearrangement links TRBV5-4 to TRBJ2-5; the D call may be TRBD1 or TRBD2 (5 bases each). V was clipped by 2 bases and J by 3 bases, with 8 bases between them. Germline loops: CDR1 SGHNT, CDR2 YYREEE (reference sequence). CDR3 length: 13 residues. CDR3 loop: CASSFWGKETQYF. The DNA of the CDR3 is TGTGCCAGCAGCTTTTGGGGGAAAGAGACCCAGTACTTC.

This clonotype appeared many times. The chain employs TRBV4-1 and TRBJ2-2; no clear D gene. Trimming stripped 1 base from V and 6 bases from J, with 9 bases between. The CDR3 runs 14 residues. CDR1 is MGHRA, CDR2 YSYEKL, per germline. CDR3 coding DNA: TGCGCCAGCAGCCAAGGGCCAGTACCCGGGGAGCTGTTTTTT. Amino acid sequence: CASSQGPVPGELFF.

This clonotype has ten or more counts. This CDR3 reads CASSQDSGVRNSQYF. The CDR3 bases are TGCGCCAGCAGCCAAGACTCGGGGGTGCGTAATTCGCAGTATTTT. The genes are TRBV4-3 and TRBJ2-3, with D possibly being TRBD2 (6 bases). Germline-derived CDR1 and CDR2 are LGHNA and YSLEER. Between the trimmed V and J ends, which lost 0 bases and 10 bases, there was a span of 17 bases. The CDR3 runs to 15 residues.

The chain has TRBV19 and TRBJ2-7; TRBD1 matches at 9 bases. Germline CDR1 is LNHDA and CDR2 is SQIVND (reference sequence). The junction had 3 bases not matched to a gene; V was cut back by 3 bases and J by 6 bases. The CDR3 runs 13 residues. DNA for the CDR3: TGTGCCAGTAGTATGGGGACAGGGCGCGAGCAGTACTTC. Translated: CASSMGTGREQYF. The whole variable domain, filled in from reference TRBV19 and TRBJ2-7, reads DGGITQSPKYLFRKEGQNVTLSCEQNLNHDAMYWYRQDPGQGLRLIYYSQIVNDFQKGDIAEGYSVSREKKESFPLTVTSAQKNPTAFYLCASSMGTGREQYFGPGTRLTVT.

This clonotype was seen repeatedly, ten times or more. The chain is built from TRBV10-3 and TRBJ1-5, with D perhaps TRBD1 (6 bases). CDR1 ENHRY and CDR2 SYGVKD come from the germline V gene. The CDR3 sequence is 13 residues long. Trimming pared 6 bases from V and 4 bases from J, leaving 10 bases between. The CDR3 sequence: CAIRQGPNQPQHF. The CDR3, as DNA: TGTGCCATCAGACAGGGCCCTAATCAGCCCCAGCATTTT.

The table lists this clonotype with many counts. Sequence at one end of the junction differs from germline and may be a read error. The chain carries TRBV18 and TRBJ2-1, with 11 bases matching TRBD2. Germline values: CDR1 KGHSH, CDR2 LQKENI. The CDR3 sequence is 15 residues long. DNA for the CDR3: TGTGCCAGCTCCCCACTAGCGGGGGCGTACAATGAGCAGTTCTTC. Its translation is CASSPLAGAYNEQFF.

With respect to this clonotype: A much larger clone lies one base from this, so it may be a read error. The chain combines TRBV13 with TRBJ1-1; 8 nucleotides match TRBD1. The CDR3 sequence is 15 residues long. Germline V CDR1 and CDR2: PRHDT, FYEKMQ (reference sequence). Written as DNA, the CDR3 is TGTTCCAGCAGCCCCGTAGGACGTCGACAGGGGGAAGCTTTCTTT. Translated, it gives CSSSPVGRRQGEAFF.

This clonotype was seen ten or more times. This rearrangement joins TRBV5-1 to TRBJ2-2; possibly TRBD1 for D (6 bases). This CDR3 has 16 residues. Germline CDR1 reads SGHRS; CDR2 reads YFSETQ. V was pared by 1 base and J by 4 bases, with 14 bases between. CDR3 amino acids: CASSLLQGSITGELFF. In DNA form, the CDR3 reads TGCGCCAGCAGCTTGCTCCAGGGGTCAATCACCGGGGAGCTGTTTTTT.

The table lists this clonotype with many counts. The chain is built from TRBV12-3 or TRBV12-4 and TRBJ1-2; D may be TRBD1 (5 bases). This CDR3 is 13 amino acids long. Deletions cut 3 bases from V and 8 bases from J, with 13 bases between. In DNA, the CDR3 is TGTGCCAGCAGTTTGCAAGGGGCCCTGGGCTACACCTTC. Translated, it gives CASSLQGALGYTF.

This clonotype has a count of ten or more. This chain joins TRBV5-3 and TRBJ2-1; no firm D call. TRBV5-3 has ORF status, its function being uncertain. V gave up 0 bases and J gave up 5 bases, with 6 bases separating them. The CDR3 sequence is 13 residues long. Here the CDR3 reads CARSLGRDNEQFF. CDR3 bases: TGTGCCAGAAGCTTGGGACGAGACAATGAGCAGTTCTTC.

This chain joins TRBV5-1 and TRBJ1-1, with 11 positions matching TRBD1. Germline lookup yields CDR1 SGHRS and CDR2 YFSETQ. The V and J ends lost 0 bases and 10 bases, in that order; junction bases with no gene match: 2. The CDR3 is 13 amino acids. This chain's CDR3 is CASSLGDRGSAFF. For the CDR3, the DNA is TGCGCCAGCAGCTTGGGGGACAGGGGGTCAGCTTTCTTT.

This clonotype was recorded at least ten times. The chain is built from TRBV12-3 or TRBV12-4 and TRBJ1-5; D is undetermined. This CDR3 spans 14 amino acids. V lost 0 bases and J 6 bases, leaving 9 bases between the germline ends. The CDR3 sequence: CASSLASSVQPQHF. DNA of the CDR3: TGTGCCAGCAGTTTAGCCAGCTCTGTTCAGCCCCAGCATTTT.

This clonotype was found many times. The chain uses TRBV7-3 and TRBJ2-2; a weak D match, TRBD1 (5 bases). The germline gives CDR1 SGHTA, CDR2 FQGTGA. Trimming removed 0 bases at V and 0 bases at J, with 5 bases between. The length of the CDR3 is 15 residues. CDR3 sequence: CASSLTRANTGELFF. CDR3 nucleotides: TGTGCCAGCAGCTTAACCAGGGCGAACACCGGGGAGCTGTTTTTT.

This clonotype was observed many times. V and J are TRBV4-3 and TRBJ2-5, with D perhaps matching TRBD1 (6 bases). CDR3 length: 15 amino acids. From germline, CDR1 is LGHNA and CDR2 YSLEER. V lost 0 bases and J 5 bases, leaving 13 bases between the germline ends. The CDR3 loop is CASSQDITGWETQYF. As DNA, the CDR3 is TGCGCCAGCAGCCAAGATATTACAGGGTGGGAGACCCAGTACTTC.

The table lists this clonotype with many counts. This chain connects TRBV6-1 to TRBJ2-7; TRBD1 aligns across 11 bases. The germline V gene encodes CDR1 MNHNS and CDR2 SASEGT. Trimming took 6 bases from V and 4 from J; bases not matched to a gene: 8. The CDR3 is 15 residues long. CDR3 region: CASRGQGAAVYEQYF. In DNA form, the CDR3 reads TGTGCCAGCAGAGGACAGGGGGCTGCGGTTTACGAGCAGTACTTC.

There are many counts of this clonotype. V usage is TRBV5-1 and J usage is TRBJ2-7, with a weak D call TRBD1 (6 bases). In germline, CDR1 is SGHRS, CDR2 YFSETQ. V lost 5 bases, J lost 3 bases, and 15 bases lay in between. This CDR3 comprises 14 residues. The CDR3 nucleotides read TGCGCCAGCAGGATGGAGGCAGGGGTCTACGAGCAGTACTTC. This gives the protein CASRMEAGVYEQYF.

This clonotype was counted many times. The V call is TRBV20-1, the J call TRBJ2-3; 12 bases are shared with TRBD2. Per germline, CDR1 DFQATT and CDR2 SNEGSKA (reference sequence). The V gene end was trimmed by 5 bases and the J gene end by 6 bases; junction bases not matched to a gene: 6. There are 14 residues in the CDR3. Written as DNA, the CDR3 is TGCAGTGCTTCTAGCGGGGGGGCGTCGGATACGCAGTATTTT. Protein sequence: CSASSGGASDTQYF.

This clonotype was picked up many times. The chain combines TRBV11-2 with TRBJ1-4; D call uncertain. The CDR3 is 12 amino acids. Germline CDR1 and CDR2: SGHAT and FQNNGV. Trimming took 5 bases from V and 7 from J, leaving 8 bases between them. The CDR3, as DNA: TGTGCCAGCAGCCATCCTGGTGAAAAACTGTTTTTT. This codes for CASSHPGEKLFF.

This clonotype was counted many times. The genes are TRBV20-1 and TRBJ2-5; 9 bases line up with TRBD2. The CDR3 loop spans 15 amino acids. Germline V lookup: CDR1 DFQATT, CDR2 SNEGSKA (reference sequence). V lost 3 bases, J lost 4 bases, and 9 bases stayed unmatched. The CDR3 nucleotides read TGCAGTGCTAGCGATTTTTCGCGGGGGGGAGAGACCCAGTACTTC. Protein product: CSASDFSRGGETQYF.

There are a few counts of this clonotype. The CDR3 reads CSAPDTGSNQPQHF. In DNA form, the CDR3 reads TGCAGTGCTCCCGACACGGGGAGCAATCAGCCCCAGCATTTT. The chain links TRBV20-1 to TRBJ1-5; D call uncertain. The germline V gene has CDR1 DFQATT and CDR2 SNEGSKA (reference sequence). The length of the CDR3 is 14 residues. Trimming shortened V by 5 bases and J by 1 base, and 12 bases separated the two germline ends.